Each of the 6 T cell receptor beta chains below was sequenced from the same sample in a study of blood T cell repertoires in COVID-19. The method was immunoSEQ multiplex PCR; TCRdb's version includes in-frame clones alone and lacks a portion of them. The sample comprises 150,000 or so clones, approximately 81% of which are singletons, and about 5.8% rests with the top ten. Sequencing input: peripheral blood. The receptors were sampled from a woman aged 45-60 years with COVID-19, enrolled during active disease.

V and J are TRBV11-3 and TRBJ2-5; 13 bases line up with TRBD2. The V segment lost 2 bases and the J segment 5 bases; nucleotides outside the gene matches: 5. The CDR3 sequence is 16 residues long. Per germline, CDR1 SGHNT and CDR2 YENEEA. The CDR3 nucleotides read TGTGCCAGCAGCTTACGGACTAGCGGGGGAGGCGAGACCCAGTACTTC. Translation gives CASSLRTSGGGETQYF.

V gene TRBV30 combines with J gene TRBJ1-3; 7 nucleotides agree with TRBD1. Germline CDR1 GTSNPN, CDR2 SVGIG (reference sequence). With 1 base clipped from V and 7 bases from J, the junction kept 4 bases outside the gene matches. CDR3 length: 13 amino acids. For the CDR3, the DNA is TGTGCCTGGAGTGGGACAGGCGGGAACACCATATATTTT. Protein: CAWSGTGGNTIYF.

The chain recombines TRBV5-1 with TRBJ2-7; D possibly corresponds to TRBD1 (5 bases). This CDR3 spans 17 amino acids. V lost 3 bases and J lost 1, with 20 bases in between. CDR1 and CDR2 (germline): SGHRS, YFSETQ. CDR3 bases: TGCGCCAGCAGCTCCTCCGGCCGAGACAGCCTATCCTACGAGCAGTACTTC. Translated: CASSSSGRDSLSYEQYF.

The rearrangement joins TRBV3-1 (or the pseudogene TRBV3-2) to TRBJ2-1, with 12 nucleotides matching TRBD2. The ends lost 0 bases at V and 7 bases at J; junction bases unmatched: 7. CDR3 length: 17 residues. Per the germline V gene, CDR1 is LGHDT and CDR2 is YNNKEL (reference sequence). This CDR3 reads CASSQEITSGGKNEQFF. The CDR3 DNA reads as TGTGCCAGCAGCCAAGAAATCACTAGCGGGGGGAAGAATGAGCAGTTCTTC.

This clone showed up just a few times. The chain combines TRBV24-1 with TRBJ2-6; 9 bases match TRBD1. V lost 5 bases and J lost 2; bases outside the gene matches: 0. The CDR3 extends over 15 amino acids. Germline assignment: CDR1 KGHDR and CDR2 SFDVKD. CDR3 amino acids: CATSGTGAGANVLTF. CDR3 nucleotides: TGTGCCACCAGTGGGACAGGGGCTGGGGCCAACGTCCTGACTTTC.

V and J are TRBV19 and TRBJ2-1; TRBD1 is a possible D gene (6 bases). Trimming removed 5 bases at V and 0 bases at J, with 11 bases between. This CDR3 contains 15 residues. Germline lookup yields CDR1 LNHDA and CDR2 SQIVND (reference sequence). As DNA, the CDR3 is TGTGCCAGTAGTCCAACGGACAGCTCCTACAATGAGCAGTTCTTC. The encoded protein is CASSPTDSSYNEQFF.